This TCR beta chain was documented in a study of CD8 T cells in Susac syndrome. Germline V gives CDR1 GTSNPN, CDR2 SVGIG (reference sequence). Unmatched junction bases numbered 11, after V lost 4 bases and J lost 6 bases. The CDR3 runs to 15 residues. An input of about 0.5 to 1 ug of RNA was subjected to reverse transcription using random hexamers. Amplification of TCR beta CDR3 was carried out by immunoSEQ multiplex PCR, which covered 54 Vbeta and 13 Jbeta segments. From the immunoSEQ multiplex PCR reads, TCRdb called clonotypes with MiXCR, one entry per CDR3 protein. The data show 150,000 to 250,000 distinct CDR3 sequences, 90% to 95% seen once.

The gene calls are TRBV30 and TRBJ1-1, with 10 bases that match TRBD1. This TCR derives from a human donor with multiple sclerosis. The material sequenced was CD4+ T cells from PBMCs. CDR3 in amino acids: CAWNWLTGGGPEAFF. CDR3 nucleotides: TGTGCCTGGAACTGGCTGACAGGGGGCGGCCCTGAAGCTTTCTTT.